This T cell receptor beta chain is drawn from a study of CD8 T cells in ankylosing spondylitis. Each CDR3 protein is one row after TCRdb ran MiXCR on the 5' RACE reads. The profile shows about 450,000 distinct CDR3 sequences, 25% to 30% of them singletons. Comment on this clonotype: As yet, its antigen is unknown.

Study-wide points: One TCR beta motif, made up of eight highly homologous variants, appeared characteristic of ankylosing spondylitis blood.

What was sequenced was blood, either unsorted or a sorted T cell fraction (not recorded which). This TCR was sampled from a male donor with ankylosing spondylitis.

CDR3 coding DNA: TGTGCCAGCAGCTTGGACCCCGGGGAGCTGTTTTTT. Amino acid sequence: CASSLDPGELFF. The chain joins TRBV5-6 to TRBJ2-2; D gene uncertain. The germline CDR1 and CDR2 sequences are SGHDT and YYEEEE. The ends were cut back, 0 bases at V and 6 bases at J, with 3 bases in the middle. The CDR3 spans 12 residues.